This TCR beta chain was retrieved from a study of T cell responses to AZD1222 COVID-19 vaccine. Regarding the study as a whole: Repertoires were sampled only after the peak T cell response. Mostly white British, mostly female donors; authors suggested clonal diversity may be underestimated. Just a handful of AZD1222 recipients tested seropositive at baseline.

Generated by immunoSEQ multiplex PCR, the TCRdb table keeps only in-frame clones and is missing some. The table includes under 150,000 clones, approximately 91% detected once. Of note for this clone: Its cognate antigen is unknown. Relative to the germline gene, one junction end is altered; a read error may explain this.

The specimen was peripheral blood, collected on day 0 of AZD1222 vaccination. This clonotype was obtained from an adult in good health.

For the CDR3, the DNA is TGTGCCAGTAGTTCCGGACAGTGGCTTTCCTCTAATTCACCCCTCCACTTT. It translates to CASSSGQWLSSNSPLHF. This chain joins TRBV19 and TRBJ1-6; D perhaps matches TRBD1 (6 bases). CDR3 length: 17 residues. The germline V gene encodes CDR1 LNHDA and CDR2 SQIVND (reference sequence).